Listed below are T cell receptor beta chains from one sample, sequenced in a study of TIL therapy for anti-PD-1-resistant metastatic lung cancer. TCRdb's copy holds only in-frame clones and misses some; the assay was immunoSEQ multiplex PCR. The data contain some 13,000 clones, approximately 72% of them singletons. The sample here was tumor tissue, taken at baseline. The receptors were gathered from a woman aged 30 to 85 with non-small cell lung cancer. Each CDR3 is given with its conserved first and last residue. D genes are given only for firm matches. Clone sizes are given selectively: once, few, many, or a class where the clone is expanded.

V gene	D gene	clone size	J gene	CDR3 DNA	CDR3 protein
TRBV15	TRBD1	few	TRBJ2-7	TGTGCCACCAGCAGAGGATTCTCCGGGACAGGGGCTGGGGAGCAGTACTTC	CATSRGFSGTGAGEQYF
TRBV6-5	TRBD1	-	TRBJ2-7	TGTGCCAGCAGTTACTCAGGTCAGGGGGTCTACGAGCAGTACTTC	CASSYSGQGVYEQYF
TRBV5-1	-	-	TRBJ1-1	TGCGCCAGCAGCCCTCTTTCTGGAACAGGGAACACTGAAGCTTTCTTT	CASSPLSGTGNTEAFF
TRBV28	-	-	TRBJ1-2	TGTGCCAGCAGTTTATCAGGGCCCTATGGCTACACCTTC	CASSLSGPYGYTF
TRBV7-9	-	-	TRBJ2-1	TGTGCCAGCAGCTTAGTGGGGCTTGAGCAGTTCTTC	CASSLVGLEQFF
TRBV7-9	-	-	TRBJ2-1	TGTGCCAGCAGCTTAGGGGGTTCCTACAATGAGCAGTTCTTC	CASSLGGSYNEQFF
TRBV28	TRBD1	-	TRBJ1-3	TGTGCCAGCCACCAGGGGGGGAGCGGAAACACCATATATTTT	CASHQGGSGNTIYF
TRBV14	TRBD1	few	TRBJ1-2	TGTGCCAGCAGCCCTGGTTTAAGGGGGCTATCCTTC	CASSPGLRGLSF
TRBV6-5	TRBD1	once	TRBJ2-7	TGTGCCAGCAGGGGACAGGGGAGCTACGAGCAGTACTTC	CASRGQGSYEQYF
TRBV5-1	-	-	TRBJ1-3	TGCGCCAGCAGCACGGATCCCCAGGGGCCGGGAAACACCATATATTTT	CASSTDPQGPGNTIYF
TRBV4-3	TRBD2	-	TRBJ2-2	TGCGCCAGCAGCCAAGGGACTAGCGGGGGGGCAGGCACCGGGGAGCTGTTTTTT	CASSQGTSGGAGTGELFF